This passage covers 9 T cell receptor beta chains from one sample sequenced in a study of cytomegalovirus exposure and HLA in healthy donors. The PCR ran on 60 Vbeta and 13 Jbeta primers. Data came from immunoSEQ multiplex PCR; TCRdb stores just in-frame clones and leaves some out. This sample has about 160,000 clones; nearly 80% occur once, and the top ten carry about 0.93%. What was sequenced was PBMCs. The receptors shown here come from a woman aged 45-65 years in good health and CMV-seropositive.

The rearrangement joins TRBV4-2 to TRBJ2-3, with 10 bases that match TRBD2. The length of the CDR3 is 18 residues. The junction had 13 bases not matched to a gene; V was cut back by 0 bases and J by 7 bases. Looked up from germline, CDR1 is LGHNA and CDR2 is YNFKEQ. The CDR3 DNA follows: TGTGCCAGCAGCCAAGATCGAAAGGGGCTAGCGGGAGCGAATACGCAGTATTTT. This encodes CASSQDRKGLAGANTQYF.

Only one count was recorded for this clone. The chain is built from TRBV5-1 and TRBJ2-7; the D is unclear. V gave up 0 bases and J gave up 1 base, with 11 bases separating them. The CDR3 runs 15 residues. Germline-derived CDR1 and CDR2 are SGHRS and YFSETQ. The CDR3 spells CASSLAQIPSYEQYF. The CDR3 DNA follows: TGCGCCAGCAGCTTGGCACAGATACCTTCCTACGAGCAGTACTTC.

The chain couples TRBV5-1 to TRBJ2-7, with 12 positions matching TRBD1. V was pared by 0 bases and J by 4 bases, with 2 bases of the junction left unmatched. The V gene's germline CDR1 is SGHRS and CDR2 YFSETQ. The CDR3 is 15 amino acids. The CDR3, as DNA: TGCGCCAGCAGCTTGGCGGGACAGGGGGCTTACGAGCAGTACTTC. The encoded protein is CASSLAGQGAYEQYF.

This clone was counted between two and nine times. The gene calls are TRBV2 and TRBJ1-2; weak D call: TRBD1 (6 bases). The CDR3 totals 15 residues. Trimming took 6 bases from V and 0 from J, leaving 14 bases between them. The V gene's germline CDR1 is SNHLY and CDR2 FYNNEI. Written as DNA, the CDR3 is TGTGCCAGCAGAGTCGGGACACCCACTAACTATGGCTACACCTTC. Translated, it gives CASRVGTPTNYGYTF.

The chain combines TRBV19 with TRBJ2-2; 9 positions agree with TRBD1. V trimming: 5 bases; J trimming: 1 base; junction bases outside the gene matches: 5. The CDR3 totals 16 residues. Germline loops: CDR1 LNHDA, CDR2 SQIVND (reference sequence). CDR3 sequence (DNA): TGTGCCAGTAGTGTCGGGGACAGGGTGAACACCGGGGAGCTGTTTTTT. It specifies CASSVGDRVNTGELFF. Drawing the rest from reference TRBV19 and TRBJ2-2, the complete variable domain is DGGITQSPKYLFRKEGQNVTLSCEQNLNHDAMYWYRQDPGQGLRLIYYSQIVNDFQKGDIAEGYSVSREKKESFPLTVTSAQKNPTAFYLCASSVGDRVNTGELFFGEGSRLTVL.

The V call is TRBV29-1, the J call TRBJ2-1; TRBD1 matches at 10 bases. The CDR3 totals 13 residues. From germline, CDR1 is SQVTM and CDR2 ANQGSEA. Trimming took 7 bases from V and 3 from J; bases not matched to a gene: 3. The CDR3 is CSGDRGNYNEQFF. In DNA, the CDR3 is TGCAGCGGGGACAGGGGTAACTACAATGAGCAGTTCTTC.

This rearrangement joins TRBV9 to TRBJ2-3; the match to TRBD2 covers 7 bases. This CDR3 is built from 17 residues. The V segment lost 0 bases and the J segment 6 bases; nucleotides outside the gene matches: 13. Looked up from germline, CDR1 is SGDLS and CDR2 is YYNGEE. This chain's CDR3 is CASSVEGAGSPLDTQYF. In DNA form, the CDR3 reads TGTGCCAGCAGCGTAGAGGGAGCGGGGTCCCCCCTGGATACGCAGTATTTT.

V gene TRBV6-1 combines with J gene TRBJ2-7, with 8 bases aligning to TRBD1. The germline V gene has CDR1 MNHNS and CDR2 SASEGT. V gave up 8 bases and J gave up 3 bases; unmatched junction bases: 3. The CDR3 totals 12 residues. CDR3 sequence (DNA): TGTGCCAGCTCAACAGGGGGCTACGAGCAGTACTTC. Encoded protein: CASSTGGYEQYF.

The rearrangement uses TRBV10-2 and TRBJ1-1; tentative D call: TRBD1 (5 bases). The CDR3 contains 12 residues. Looked up from germline, CDR1 is WSHSY and CDR2 is SAAADI. Deletions cut 4 bases from V and 3 bases from J, with 6 bases between. The CDR3 is CASSVQDTEAFF. The DNA for the CDR3 is TGCGCCAGCAGTGTACAGGACACTGAAGCTTTCTTT.